This TCR beta chain was recorded in a study of cytomegalovirus exposure and HLA in healthy donors. The CDR3 covers 14 residues. V lost 3 bases, J lost 3 bases, and 10 bases lay in between. Germline CDR1 reads LNHDA; CDR2 reads SQIVND (reference sequence). Primers included in the PCR were 60 Vbeta and 13 Jbeta primers. This table comes from immunoSEQ multiplex PCR, and its TCRdb copy is limited to in-frame clones, with some not included. Of over 150,000 clones listed, 65% to 80% are singletons. Study results and limitations: Diagnosis of cytomegalovirus status made by the classifier reportedly showed high specificity and sensitivity. Solely CMV serostatus was available to characterize immune exposure.

In regard to this clone: Its antigen is not identified.

The donors were healthy bone marrow donors. While unrecorded immune exposures were likely, the donors were nominally healthy when sampled. This TCR was recovered from a woman between 35 and 50 years old in good health and CMV-seronegative. The V call is TRBV19, the J call TRBJ2-3; maybe TRBD2 (6 bases). Source material: PBMCs. This chain's CDR3 is CASSIVGRTDTQYF. CDR3 bases: TGTGCCAGTAGTATCGTCGGGAGAACAGATACGCAGTATTTT.